Listed below are T cell receptor beta chains from one sample, sequenced in a study of CD8+ T cells in alopecia areata. Sequencing was performed with immunoSEQ multiplex PCR; in TCRdb, only in-frame clones are kept and a portion is missing. The top ten hold nearly 30% of the sample, which has 90,000 to 150,000 clones, approximately 59% seen once. The source material was CD8+ T cells sorted from blood, sampled at week 4, from a patient treated with tofacitinib. The receptor set was obtained from a human donor with alopecia areata. The CDR3 runs from the conserved cysteine through the conserved F or W. D genes are given only for firm matches. Clone size is stated in some rows and not others, as once, few, many or a class when expanded.

d_call,cdr3_length,v_call,clone_size,j_call,cdr3_aa,cdr3_nt
TRBD2,14,TRBV11-2,few,TRBJ2-5,CASSHWEGQETQYF,TGTGCCAGCAGCCATTGGGAGGGCCAAGAGACCCAGTACTTC
-,16,TRBV30,-,TRBJ2-3,CAWSPPKFGTVDTQYF,TGTGCCTGGAGCCCCCCTAAGTTCGGCACGGTAGATACGCAGTATTTT
-,14,TRBV30,-,TRBJ2-7,CAWSVSQGSLGQYF,TGTGCCTGGAGCGTCAGCCAGGGATCGCTGGGGCAGTACTTC
-,14,TRBV7-9,few,TRBJ1-2,CASSLISDNNGYTF,TGTGCCAGCAGCTTAATCTCCGACAACAATGGCTACACCTTC
-,17,TRBV29-1,-,TRBJ2-3,CSVDPTVGRGLTDTQYF,TGCAGCGTTGACCCGACGGTCGGGCGGGGTCTCACAGATACGCAGTATTTT
-,13,TRBV30,-,TRBJ2-1,CAWSLGGHNEQFF,TGTGCCTGGAGTCTCGGGGGACACAATGAGCAGTTCTTC
-,16,TRBV29-1,-,TRBJ2-5,CSVEENAGQPWETQYF,TGCAGCGTTGAAGAAAACGCGGGACAGCCATGGGAGACCCAGTACTTC
-,15,TRBV7-9,few,TRBJ1-1,CASSSRDIRNTEAFF,TGTGCCAGCAGCTCCAGGGACATTAGGAACACTGAAGCTTTCTTT
TRBD1,14,TRBV9,few,TRBJ1-2,CASGTGGLNYGYTF,TGTGCCAGCGGGACAGGGGGTCTAAACTATGGCTACACCTTC
-,14,TRBV7-2,-,TRBJ2-7,CASSSRDNLYEQYF,TGTGCCAGCAGCTCCCGGGACAACCTGTACGAGCAGTACTTC
-,14,TRBV6-6,-,TRBJ2-2,CASSYPGDTGELFF,TGTGCCAGCAGTTACCCGGGGGACACCGGGGAGCTGTTTTTT
TRBD1,13,TRBV27,-,TRBJ2-1,CASSLQGAGEQFF,TGTGCCAGCAGTCTACAGGGGGCAGGGGAGCAGTTCTTC
TRBD2,16,TRBV11-2,-,TRBJ2-3,CASTERAGGPSDTQYF,TGTGCCAGCACCGAAAGGGCGGGGGGGCCCTCAGATACGCAGTATTTT
-,14,TRBV29-1,-,TRBJ1-2,CSVEDYREAYGYTF,TGCAGCGTTGAAGATTACAGGGAGGCCTATGGCTACACCTTC
-,13,TRBV6-5,-,TRBJ2-3,CASSYPPEITQYF,TGTGCCAGCAGTTACCCCCCCGAGATCACGCAGTATTTT
TRBD1,15,TRBV7-8,few,TRBJ2-5,CASSLWTGPLETQYF,TGTGCCAGCAGCTTATGGACAGGGCCCCTGGAGACCCAGTACTTC
-,12,TRBV9,-,TRBJ2-5,CASSASPETQYF,TGTGCCAGCAGCGCATCCCCCGAGACCCAGTACTTC
-,13,TRBV29-1,few,TRBJ2-7,CSLQGDHWDEQYF,TGCAGCCTTCAAGGGGACCATTGGGACGAGCAGTACTTC
TRBD1,14,TRBV14,few,TRBJ2-1,CASSRDRGYNEQFF,TGTGCCAGCAGCCGAGACAGGGGCTACAATGAGCAGTTCTTC
-,15,TRBV4-1,-,TRBJ2-7,CASSSPIDNSYEQYF,TGCGCCAGCAGCTCCCCGATTGACAACTCCTACGAGCAGTACTTC
-,11,TRBV11-2,-,TRBJ2-1,CASTTRHEQFF,TGTGCCAGCACGACTAGGCATGAGCAGTTCTTC
TRBD2,15,TRBV6-1,few,TRBJ2-7,CASSESSGGPYEQYF,TGTGCCAGCAGTGAATCTAGCGGGGGTCCCTACGAGCAGTACTTC
-,14,TRBV21-1,medium-sized,TRBJ1-5,CAPFVGGIAQPQHF,TGTGCCCCCTTTGTTGGAGGGATCGCTCAGCCCCAGCATTTT
TRBD2,14,TRBV27,-,TRBJ2-1,CASSLTSGYNEQFF,TGTGCCAGCAGTTTAACTAGCGGGTACAATGAGCAGTTCTTC
-,16,TRBV14,few,TRBJ2-7,CASSLKSTTFSYEQYF,TGTGCCAGCAGCCTAAAATCGACCACCTTCTCCTACGAGCAGTACTTC
TRBD2,14,TRBV4-1,-,TRBJ2-1,CASRASGDYNEQFF,TGCGCCAGCAGGGCTAGCGGGGATTACAATGAGCAGTTCTTC
-,13,TRBV7-9,-,TRBJ2-3,CASTDVLIDTQYF,TGTGCCAGCACGGACGTTTTGATAGATACGCAGTATTTT